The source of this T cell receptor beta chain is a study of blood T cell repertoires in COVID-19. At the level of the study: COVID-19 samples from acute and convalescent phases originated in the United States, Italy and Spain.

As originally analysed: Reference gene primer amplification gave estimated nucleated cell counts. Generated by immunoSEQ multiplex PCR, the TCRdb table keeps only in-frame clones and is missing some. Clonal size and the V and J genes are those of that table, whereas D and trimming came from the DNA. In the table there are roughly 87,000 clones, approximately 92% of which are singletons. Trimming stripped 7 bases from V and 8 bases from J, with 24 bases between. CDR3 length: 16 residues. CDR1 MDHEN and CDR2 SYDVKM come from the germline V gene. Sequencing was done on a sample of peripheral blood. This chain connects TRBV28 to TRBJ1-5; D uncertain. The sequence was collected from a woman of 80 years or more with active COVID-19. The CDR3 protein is CASTSSMGRREEPQHF. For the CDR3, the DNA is TGTGCCAGCACCTCTAGCATGGGCCGTCGGGAGGAGCCCCAGCATTTT.